This T cell receptor (beta chain) was sequenced in a study of CXCR3-negative and CXCR3-positive naive CD8 T cells. Whole-study findings and limits: Naive cells used TRBV-TRBJ genes in much the same way whether CXCR3-negative or CXCR3-positive; memory cells did not.

This clonotype is deemed medium-sized by its frequency. What it recognizes is unknown. Libraries were UMI-labeled 5' RACE TRB cDNA. Reanalyzing the 5' RACE reads, TCRdb keeps one entry per CDR3 protein, without DNA. The sample has approximately 60,000 distinct CDR3 sequences. The sample was memory CD8+ T cells from blood. The sequence derives from a human donor in good health. Some clones in this sample may be carry-over from other donors' samples.

CDR3 sequence reads: CASSEGQGGVETQYF. This chain connects TRBV6-4 to TRBJ2-5; no DNA is available, so the TRBD1 call from TCRdb remains unchecked. The length of the CDR3 is 15 residues. Germline V CDR1 and CDR2: MRHNA, SNTAGT.